Shown below are 3 T cell receptor beta chains from a single sample sequenced in a study of T-cell memory formation after mild COVID-19. TCRdb reprocessed the 5' RACE reads with MiXCR, giving one entry per CDR3 protein. The sample lists roughly 100,000 distinct CDR3 sequences, about an eighth occurring once. Sequencing was performed on PBMCs or a T cell subset sorted from them (not recorded which). All receptors derive from an adult woman who had mild COVID-19 (a few samples of this study predate the infection). Cell type and time point are not known.

With respect to this clonotype: One end of the junction is discordant with germline, which a read error may explain. V usage is TRBV7-9 and J usage is TRBJ1-1, with 8 positions matching TRBD1. CDR1 is SEHNR, CDR2 FQNEAQ, per germline (reference sequence). The CDR3 spans 15 residues. CDR3 region: CVSSLVRGPGTEAFF. CDR3 in DNA: TGTGTCAGCAGCTTAGTCAGGGGGCCAGGCACTGAAGCTTTCTTT. Supplemented by reference TRBV7-9 and TRBJ1-1, the full variable domain reads DTGVSQNPRHKITKRGQNVTFRCDPISEHNRLYWYRQTLGQGPEFLTYFQNEAQLEKSRLLSDRFSAERPKGSFSTLEIQRTEQGDSAMYLCVSSLVRGPGTEAFFGQGTRLTVV.

This clonotype was counted a few times. The chain recombines TRBV7-6 with TRBJ2-3, with D uncertain. V dropped 0 bases and J dropped 0 bases, with 10 bases sitting between them. The CDR3 runs 16 residues. Germline V gene data show CDR1 as SGHVS and CDR2 as FNYEAQ. The CDR3 nucleotides are TGTGCCAGCAGCTTAGCGGGTACGATTAGCACAGATACGCAGTATTTT. Protein: CASSLAGTISTDTQYF.

This clonotype showed up just a few times. The J gene is TRBJ2-7, the V gene TRBV14, with 8 nucleotides matching TRBD2. This CDR3 is 18 amino acids long. Germline V lookup: CDR1 SGHDN, CDR2 FVKESK. V was clipped by 1 base and J by 4 bases; unmatched bases: 15. CDR3 in amino acids: CASSQGDSRTSLLYEQYF. CDR3 coding DNA: TGTGCCAGCAGCCAAGGAGACTCGAGGACTAGCTTACTGTACGAGCAGTACTTC. Full variable domain (remainder filled in from reference TRBV14 and TRBJ2-7): EAGVTQFPSHSVIEKGQTVTLRCDPISGHDNLYWYRRVMGKEIKFLLHFVKESKQDESGMPNNRFLAERTGGTYSTLKVQPAELEDSGVYFCASSQGDSRTSLLYEQYFGPGTRLTVT.